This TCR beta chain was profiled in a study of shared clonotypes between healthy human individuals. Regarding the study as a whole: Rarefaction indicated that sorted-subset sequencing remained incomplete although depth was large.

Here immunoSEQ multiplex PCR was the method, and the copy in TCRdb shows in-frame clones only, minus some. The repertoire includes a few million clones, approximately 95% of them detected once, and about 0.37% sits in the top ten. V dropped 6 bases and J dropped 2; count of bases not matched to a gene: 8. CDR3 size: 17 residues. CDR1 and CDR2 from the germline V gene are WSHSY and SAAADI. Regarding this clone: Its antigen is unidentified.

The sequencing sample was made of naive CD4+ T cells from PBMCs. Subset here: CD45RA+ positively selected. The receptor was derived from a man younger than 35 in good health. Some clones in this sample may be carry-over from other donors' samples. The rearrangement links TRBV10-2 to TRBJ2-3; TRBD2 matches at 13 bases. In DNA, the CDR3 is TGCGCCAGCAGGTCGGGGGGACTAGCGGGGTCCACAGATACGCAGTATTTT. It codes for CASRSGGLAGSTDTQYF.